This T cell receptor beta chain was obtained from a study of T cells expressing NK-cell markers. For each CDR3 protein, TCRdb gives one entry from its re-call of the 5' RACE reads, without DNA. This sample's table reports some 410,000 distinct CDR3 sequences. This CDR3 spans 17 amino acids. Germline V CDR1 and CDR2: LNHDA, SQIVND (reference sequence). The TCR was taken from a woman aged 18 to 75 in good health. The V call is TRBV19, the J call TRBJ1-4; TCRdb designates TRBD1, a call that cannot be tested without DNA. Sequencing was performed on blood T cells: a sorted CD56 or NKG2C T cell subset, CD4+ or CD8+ T cells, or bulk PBMC T cells (not recorded which). This CDR3 reads CASSILAVGAPDEKLFF.